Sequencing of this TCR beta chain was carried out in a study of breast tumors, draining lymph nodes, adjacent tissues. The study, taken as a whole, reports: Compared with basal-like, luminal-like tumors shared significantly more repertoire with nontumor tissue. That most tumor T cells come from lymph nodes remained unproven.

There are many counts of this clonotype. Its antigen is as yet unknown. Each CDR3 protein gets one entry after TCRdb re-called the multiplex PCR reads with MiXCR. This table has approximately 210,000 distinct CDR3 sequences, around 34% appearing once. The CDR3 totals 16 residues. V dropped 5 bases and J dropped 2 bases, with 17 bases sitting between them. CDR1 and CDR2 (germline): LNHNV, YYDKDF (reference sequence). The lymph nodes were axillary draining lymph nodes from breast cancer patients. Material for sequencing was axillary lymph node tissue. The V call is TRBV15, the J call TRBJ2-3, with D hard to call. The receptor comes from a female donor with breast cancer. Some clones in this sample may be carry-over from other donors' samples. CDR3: CATSPSENFPTDTQYF. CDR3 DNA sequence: TGTGCCACCAGCCCGAGCGAGAACTTTCCCACAGATACGCAGTATTTT.